Below are 15 T cell receptor beta chains sequenced from a single sample in a study of Ad26.COV2.S vaccination and SARS-CoV-2 variants. Clones were sequenced by immunoSEQ multiplex PCR, and TCRdb holds only the in-frame ones, with some missing. This table holds about 400,000 clones, over 75% found once. As to treatment: around 19 received Ad26.COV2.S at low or high dose, single or two shots; five or six received placebo; per-sample allocation not given. Samples analyzed were those drawn on day 63 after the first vaccine or placebo injection. The sample in question was peripheral blood, obtained in a trial of Ad26.COV2.S vaccine versus placebo. All receptors come from a person aged 18-60 years who received the Ad26.COV2.S COVID-19 vaccine or a placebo.

The V call is TRBV18, the J call TRBJ2-7; D is ambiguous. CDR3 length: 14 residues. Trimming stripped 2 bases from V and 6 bases from J, with 14 bases between. Looked up from germline, CDR1 is KGHSH and CDR2 is LQKENI. This chain's CDR3 is CASSPSYPPVEQYF. CDR3 bases: TGTGCCAGCTCACCATCCTACCCCCCCGTCGAGCAGTACTTC.

The chain links TRBV25-1 to TRBJ1-2; the match to TRBD1 covers 7 bases. CDR1 is MGHDK, CDR2 SYGVNS, per germline. After removal of 11 bases from V and 8 bases from J, the junction contained 11 bases not matched to a gene. The CDR3 consists of 12 residues. For the CDR3, the DNA is TGTGCCGTACAAGACAGGGTAGGGGGCTACACCTTC. Translated, it gives CAVQDRVGGYTF.

The V gene is TRBV5-4, the J gene TRBJ1-4; 7 nucleotides agree with TRBD1. CDR1 is SGHNT, CDR2 YYREEE, per germline (reference sequence). This CDR3 spans 17 amino acids. V dropped 0 bases and J dropped 7; count of bases not matched to a gene: 12. CDR3 nucleotides: TGTGCCAGCAGCTTGGGAGGTTCTGGACAGGAGGTTGAAAAACTGTTTTTT. The encoded protein is CASSLGGSGQEVEKLFF. Supplemented by reference TRBV5-4 and TRBJ1-4, the full variable domain reads ETGVTQSPTHLIKTRGQQVTLRCSSQSGHNTVSWYQQALGQGPQFIFQYYREEENGRGNFPPRFSGLQFPNYSSELNVNALELDDSALYLCASSLGGSGQEVEKLFFGSGTQLSVL.

The rearrangement uses TRBV11-2 and TRBJ2-1; 10 bases match TRBD2. J gave up 8 bases and V 3 bases, and 7 bases lay outside the gene matches. This CDR3 contains 15 residues. CDR1 SGHAT and CDR2 FQNNGV come from the germline V gene. CDR3 DNA: TGTGCCAGCAGCTTGAGACTAGCGGGTGGGGATGAGCAGTTCTTC. Amino acid sequence: CASSLRLAGGDEQFF.

V gene TRBV5-1 combines with J gene TRBJ2-1; D may be TRBD1 (6 bases). CDR1 is SGHRS and CDR2 is YFSETQ in the germline V gene. This CDR3 spans 16 amino acids. V lost 6 bases to trimming and J lost 0 bases, with 16 bases between them. Here the CDR3 DNA reads TGCGCCAGCACCCCAGGGGTCTTTAGCTCCTACAATGAGCAGTTCTTC. Its translation: CASTPGVFSSYNEQFF.

This chain connects TRBV12-3 or TRBV12-4 to TRBJ2-1; D is unresolved. There are 11 residues in the CDR3. Trimming removed 5 bases from V and 12 bases from J, with 11 bases in between. Written as DNA, the CDR3 is TGTGCCAGCAGTACCCCGGGTGGGCAGTTCTTC. Translating it yields CASSTPGGQFF.

The V and J genes are TRBV10-3 and TRBJ1-5, with D possibly matching TRBD1 (6 bases). The V gene's germline CDR1 is ENHRY and CDR2 SYGVKD. Trimming took 0 bases from V and 8 from J, leaving 17 bases between them. The CDR3 extends over 16 amino acids. CDR3 coding DNA: TGTGCCATCAGTGAGTCGTTTGGGACAAGGGGTAAGCCCCAGCATTTT. Translated: CAISESFGTRGKPQHF.

The chain recombines TRBV6-2 or TRBV6-3 with TRBJ1-3; weak D call: TRBD1 (5 bases). V was clipped by 0 bases and J by 4 bases, with 7 bases between them. The germline CDR1 and CDR2 sequences are MNHEY and SVGEGT. The CDR3 consists of 14 residues. The CDR3 DNA reads as TGTGCCAGCAGTTACTCGACAGAGGGAAACACCATATATTTT. Translating it yields CASSYSTEGNTIYF.

Worth noting for this clone: Other DNA sequences in this specimen translate into the identical CDR3. The chain joins TRBV2 to TRBJ1-5; a weak D match, TRBD1 (5 bases). Trimming shortened V by 3 bases and J by 7 bases, and 10 bases separated the two germline ends. The CDR3 extends over 13 amino acids. The V gene's germline CDR1 is SNHLY and CDR2 FYNNEI. CDR3 in amino acids: CASSERGYQPQHF. The DNA for the CDR3 is TGTGCCAGCAGTGAGAGGGGCTACCAGCCCCAGCATTTT.

CDR3 protein: CASSPIERGEAFF. The CDR3 DNA reads as TGTGCCAGCTCACCAATCGAGAGGGGTGAAGCTTTCTTT. V is TRBV18 and J is TRBJ1-1; perhaps TRBD1 as D (5 bases). The CDR3 consists of 13 residues. CDR1 KGHSH and CDR2 LQKENI come from the germline V gene. V lost 2 bases to trimming and J lost 7 bases, with 11 bases between them.

The chain uses TRBV9 and TRBJ2-3; D remains unclear. V lost 0 bases and J 1 base, leaving 3 bases between the germline ends. Germline V gives CDR1 SGDLS, CDR2 YYNGEE. The CDR3 contains 13 residues. CDR3 sequence reads: CASSVAGTDTQYF. The CDR3 DNA reads as TGTGCCAGCAGCGTAGCGGGCACAGATACGCAGTATTTT.

The J gene is TRBJ2-1, the V gene TRBV19, with 9 bases matching TRBD1. Per germline, CDR1 LNHDA and CDR2 SQIVND (reference sequence). After removal of 8 bases from V and 10 bases from J, the junction contained 3 bases not matched to a gene. The CDR3 consists of 11 residues. The CDR3 sequence is CASGTGSEQFF. The CDR3 DNA reads TGTGCCAGTGGGACAGGGTCGGAGCAGTTCTTC. Combining the CDR3 with reference TRBV19 and TRBJ2-1 gives the whole variable domain DGGITQSPKYLFRKEGQNVTLSCEQNLNHDAMYWYRQDPGQGLRLIYYSQIVNDFQKGDIAEGYSVSREKKESFPLTVTSAQKNPTAFYLCASGTGSEQFFGPGTRLTVL.

This chain connects TRBV7-2 to TRBJ2-7, with D possibly being TRBD2 (5 bases). CDR1 is SGHTA, CDR2 FQGNSA, per germline. The CDR3 has 16 residues. Trimming shortened V by 1 base and J by 5 bases, and 18 bases separated the two germline ends. CDR3 nucleotide sequence: TGTGCCAGCAGCTTAGTCACCGGGGATCCCCTCAACGAGCAGTACTTC. It is translated as CASSLVTGDPLNEQYF.

The rearrangement uses TRBV5-4 and TRBJ2-1; D possibly corresponds to TRBD2 (5 bases). V shed 1 base and J shed 8 bases, with 19 bases lying between them. The CDR3 runs to 16 residues. CDR1 is SGHNT and CDR2 is YYREEE in the germline V gene (reference sequence). The CDR3 here is CASSLKVGAVSDEQFF. The CDR3 DNA is TGTGCCAGCAGCTTGAAGGTGGGAGCGGTTTCGGATGAGCAGTTCTTC.

This sequence joins TRBV5-1 and TRBJ2-2; TRBD1 agrees at 9 bases. Trimming cost V 2 bases and J 1 base; bases outside gene matches: 3. This CDR3 spans 16 amino acids. The V gene's germline CDR1 is SGHRS and CDR2 YFSETQ. CDR3 nucleotide sequence: TGCGCCAGCAGCTTTGAGGGACAGGGGAACACCGGGGAGCTGTTTTTT. Translation gives CASSFEGQGNTGELFF.